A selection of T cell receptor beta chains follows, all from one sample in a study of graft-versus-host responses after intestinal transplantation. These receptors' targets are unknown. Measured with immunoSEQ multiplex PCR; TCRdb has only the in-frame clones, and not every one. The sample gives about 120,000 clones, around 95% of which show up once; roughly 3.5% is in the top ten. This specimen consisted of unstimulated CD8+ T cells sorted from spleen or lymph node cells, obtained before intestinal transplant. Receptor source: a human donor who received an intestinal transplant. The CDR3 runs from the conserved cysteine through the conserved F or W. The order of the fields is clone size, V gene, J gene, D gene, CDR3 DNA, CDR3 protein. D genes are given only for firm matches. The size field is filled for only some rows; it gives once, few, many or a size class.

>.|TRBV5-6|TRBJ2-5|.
TGTGCCAGCAGCCGCGGTGCAGCGGAGACCCAGTACTTC
CASSRGAAETQYF
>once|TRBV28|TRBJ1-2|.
TGTGCCAGCAGCCCCAACGGGACCCCAGACTGGTATGGCTACACCTTC
CASSPNGTPDWYGYTF
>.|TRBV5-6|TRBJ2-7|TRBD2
TGTGCCAGCAGCTTGAGGGCTAGCGGACCTTACGAGCAGTACTTC
CASSLRASGPYEQYF
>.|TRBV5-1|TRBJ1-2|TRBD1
TGCGCCAGCAGCTTAGCCGGGACAGGGGATGGCTACACCTTC
CASSLAGTGDGYTF
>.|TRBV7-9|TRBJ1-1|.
TGTGCCAGCAGCTCTGCGGAGGGCCCGAACACTGAAGCTTTCTTT
CASSSAEGPNTEAFF
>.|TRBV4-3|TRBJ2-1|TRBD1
TGCGCCAGCAGTGAACTAGGGGGCCTTGAGCAGTTCTTC
CASSELGGLEQFF
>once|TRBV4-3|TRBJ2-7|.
TGCGCCAGCAGCCAAGAGGTAGTTCGGGGTGGCGAGCAGTACTTC
CASSQEVVRGGEQYF
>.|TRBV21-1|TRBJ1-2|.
TGTGCCAGCAGCAAAGTAAGGGCGGGCTACACCTTC
CASSKVRAGYTF
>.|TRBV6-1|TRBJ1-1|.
TGTGCCAGCAGGACAGGAGGGTTCACTGAAGCTTTCTTT
CASRTGGFTEAFF
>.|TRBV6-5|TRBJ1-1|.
TGTGCCAGCAGTCAGTCCGGGGGTTTGAACACTGAAGCTTTCTTT
CASSQSGGLNTEAFF
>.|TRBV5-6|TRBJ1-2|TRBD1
TGTGCCAGCAGCTTCGGGACAGTCGGCTATGGCTACACCTTC
CASSFGTVGYGYTF
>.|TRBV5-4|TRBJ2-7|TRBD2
TGTGCCAGCAGCGATACTAGCGGACCTACCTACGAGCAGTACTTC
CASSDTSGPTYEQYF
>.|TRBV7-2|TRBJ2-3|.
TGTGCCAGCAGCACCGATTGGACAGATACGCAGTATTTT
CASSTDWTDTQYF
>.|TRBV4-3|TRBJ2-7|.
TGCGCCAGCAGCCGGTTCCGTGGGTACGAGCAGTACTTC
CASSRFRGYEQYF
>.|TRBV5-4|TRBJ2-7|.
TGTGCCAGCAGCTTGACGGGGGCCCCCTTTTACGAGCAGTACTTC
CASSLTGAPFYEQYF
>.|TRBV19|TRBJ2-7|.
TGTGCCAGTAGTACGCAGGCCAATTACGAGCAGTACTTC
CASSTQANYEQYF
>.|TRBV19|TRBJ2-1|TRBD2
TGTGCCAGTAGTATAGCTAGCGGGGGAGGGCCTGAGCAGTTCTTC
CASSIASGGGPEQFF
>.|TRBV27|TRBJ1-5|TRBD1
TGTGCCAGCACCCCCGGGACAGGGGGCAATCAGCCCCAGCATTTT
CASTPGTGGNQPQHF
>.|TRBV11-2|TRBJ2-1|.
TGTGCCAGCAGCCAACCCACAGGGATTAACAATGAGCAGTTCTTC
CASSQPTGINNEQFF
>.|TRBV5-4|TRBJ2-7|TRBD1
TGTGCCAGCAGCCCTACGGGGACAGCCTACGAGCAGTACTTC
CASSPTGTAYEQYF